The rows below give T cell receptor beta chains drawn from one sample of a study of T cell repertoires in cytomegalovirus infection. One entry per CDR3 protein results from TCRdb running MiXCR on the reads. The repertoire holds more than 200,000 distinct CDR3 sequences, with roughly 10% as singletons. The sequenced sample consisted of PBMCs. The source is a human donor in good health (CMV status not recorded). Some clones in this sample may be carry-over from other donors' samples. The CDR3 runs from the conserved cysteine through the conserved F or W. The order of the fields is D gene, V gene, J gene, clone size, CDR3 DNA, CDR3 protein. D genes are given only for firm matches. Size is stated for part of the rows, as once, few or many counts, or as a class when the clone is expanded.

.	TRBV13	TRBJ1-2	few	TGTGCCAGCAGCCCCGGGGGGCAGGCCTACACCTATGGCTACACCTTC	CASSPGGQAYTYGYTF
.	TRBV7-8	TRBJ1-6	many	TGTGCCAGCAGCTCCCGGGACGGCTGGGATTCACCCCTCCACTTT	CASSSRDGWDSPLHF
TRBD1	TRBV6-6	TRBJ2-7	few	TGTGCCAGCAGTTACCCACAGGGGGCCAGCTACGAGCAGTACTTC	CASSYPQGASYEQYF
.	TRBV7-2	TRBJ1-1	many	TGTGCCAGCATCTTTGGAGGCGCGTCGGGGGCTTTCTTT	CASIFGGASGAFF
.	TRBV6-2/TRBV6-3	TRBJ2-7	many	TGTGCCAGCAGTTCTGGAGGGTTTCCCTACGAGCAGTACTTC	CASSSGGFPYEQYF
.	TRBV20-1	TRBJ2-1	many	TGCAGTGCTAGAGCTGGGACCGTCTACAATGAGCAGTTCTTC	CSARAGTVYNEQFF
TRBD2	TRBV7-2	TRBJ2-1	.	TGTGCCAGCAGCTTAGGTGGGACTAGCGGGAGTCATGAGCAGTTCTTC	CASSLGGTSGSHEQFF
.	TRBV28	TRBJ1-1	many	TGTGCCAGCAGTTTCCCGAAAGGCCTGACAGAGAGTGAAGCTTTCTTT	CASSFPKGLTESEAFF
TRBD1	TRBV7-2	TRBJ1-1	many	TGTGCCAGCAGCCCGAAGACAGGGTGGAACACTGAAGCTTTCTTT	CASSPKTGWNTEAFF
.	TRBV6-2/TRBV6-3	TRBJ2-1	many	TGTGCCAGCAGTAGCTCGCGACCCGGGGCGAGCAGCGATGAGCAGTTCTTC	CASSSSRPGASSDEQFF
.	TRBV6-2/TRBV6-3	TRBJ1-1	many	TGTGCCAGCAGTTACGGACTCAGGGGAGACACTGAAGCTTTCTTT	CASSYGLRGDTEAFF
.	TRBV7-2	TRBJ2-1	many	TGTGCCAGCAGCTTAGGTCCCGCCTACAATGAGCAGTTCTTC	CASSLGPAYNEQFF
.	TRBV2	TRBJ2-3	.	TGTGCCAGCACACTAACGAGCACAGATACGCAGTATTTT	CASTLTSTDTQYF
.	TRBV7-2	TRBJ2-3	many	TGTGCCAGCAGCGGCAGAATTAGCACAGATACGCAGTATTTT	CASSGRISTDTQYF
.	TRBV20-1	TRBJ2-7	.	TGCAGTGCGCCAAGCCGAGGTGCCAGGGTGTACGAGCAGTACTTC	CSAPSRGARVYEQYF
.	TRBV7-2	TRBJ1-2	many	TGTGCCAGCAGCCCGGACACCTCTAACTATGGCTACACCTTC	CASSPDTSNYGYTF
TRBD2	TRBV29-1	TRBJ2-5	.	TGCAGCGTTGAAACACTAGCGCCCACAGAGACCCAGTACTTC	CSVETLAPTETQYF
TRBD1	TRBV15	TRBJ1-2	many	TGTGCCACCAGCAGAGTCCGGACAGGGGACTATGGCTACACCTTC	CATSRVRTGDYGYTF
.	TRBV7-2	TRBJ2-7	many	TGTGCCAGCACCCCCCCTAGATCCTACGAGCAGTACTTC	CASTPPRSYEQYF
TRBD1	TRBV7-3	TRBJ2-1	many	TGTGCCAGCAGCCGCGGACAGGGACGGGATGAGCAGTTCTTC	CASSRGQGRDEQFF
TRBD2	TRBV7-2	TRBJ2-7	many	TGTGCCAGCAGCCCCACTAGCGTAGGGGAGCAGTACTTC	CASSPTSVGEQYF